This is a list of T cell receptor beta chains from one sample in a study of human T cells and chemical hapten exposure. TCRdb re-derived calls from the RACE reads in MiXCR, one entry per CDR3 protein. In the table there are 250,000 or so distinct CDR3 sequences, over 8% of which are singletons. Specimen: whole blood, collected in connection with sensitization to the hapten diphenylcyclopropenone (DPC). All receptors derive from a woman in her 40s with alopecia areata. Some clones in this sample may be carry-over from other donors' samples. Both conserved end residues are part of each CDR3. Fields, in order: CDR3 DNA, CDR3 protein, J gene, V gene, D gene, clone size. The D gene is left open where the match is weak. Only part of the rows carry a size: once, few, many, or a class if the clone is expanded.

CDR3 DNA: TGCGCCAGCAGCTTGTACCACCCACTGAGCACAGATACGCAGTATTTT; CDR3 protein: CASSLYHPLSTDTQYF; J gene: TRBJ2-3; V gene: TRBV5-1; D gene: -; clone size: -
CDR3 DNA: TGTGCCAGCAGTTTACACTCGGAAGCTTTCTTT; CDR3 protein: CASSLHSEAFF; J gene: TRBJ1-1; V gene: TRBV12-3/TRBV12-4; D gene: -; clone size: -
CDR3 DNA: TGTGCCAGCAGCCGCCTCCCCCAGGGGCGGGGAATGAACACTGAAGCTTTCTTT; CDR3 protein: CASSRLPQGRGMNTEAFF; J gene: TRBJ1-1; V gene: TRBV2; D gene: -; clone size: -
CDR3 DNA: TGTGCCAGCAGTTTATTAGCGGGAGGCGGTACGCAGTATTTT; CDR3 protein: CASSLLAGGGTQYF; J gene: TRBJ2-3; V gene: TRBV12-3/TRBV12-4; D gene: TRBD2; clone size: few
CDR3 DNA: TGTGCCAGCTCACCGAGAGTGGGCACCATATATTTT; CDR3 protein: CASSPRVGTIYF; J gene: TRBJ1-3; V gene: TRBV18; D gene: -; clone size: few
CDR3 DNA: TGTGCCAGCAGACAGGGAGGGGAAACCTACGAGCAGTACTTC; CDR3 protein: CASRQGGETYEQYF; J gene: TRBJ2-7; V gene: TRBV28; D gene: -; clone size: -
CDR3 DNA: TGTGCCAGCAGAACCGGGACAGGGGGCGGAAAACTGTTTTTT; CDR3 protein: CASRTGTGGGKLFF; J gene: TRBJ1-4; V gene: TRBV6-1; D gene: TRBD1; clone size: many
CDR3 DNA: TGCAGCGTTGAGAAAGGGAGCTGGACTGAAGCTTTCTTT; CDR3 protein: CSVEKGSWTEAFF; J gene: TRBJ1-1; V gene: TRBV29-1; D gene: -; clone size: -
CDR3 DNA: TGTGCCAGCAAGGGAAGGCAGAATTCACCCCTCCACTTT; CDR3 protein: CASKGRQNSPLHF; J gene: TRBJ1-6; V gene: TRBV28; D gene: -; clone size: many
CDR3 DNA: TGCAGTTCGGCAGCGGGAGGGTCCAAAAACATTCAGTACTTC; CDR3 protein: CSSAAGGSKNIQYF; J gene: TRBJ2-4; V gene: TRBV20-1; D gene: TRBD2; clone size: few
CDR3 DNA: TGTGCCAGCGGCACAGGAATGTACGAGCAGTACTTC; CDR3 protein: CASGTGMYEQYF; J gene: TRBJ2-7; V gene: TRBV12-3/TRBV12-4; D gene: -; clone size: few
CDR3 DNA: TGTGCCAGCGCCCCTTGGACAGCTAACTATGGCTACACCTTC; CDR3 protein: CASAPWTANYGYTF; J gene: TRBJ1-2; V gene: TRBV6-2/TRBV6-3; D gene: -; clone size: many
CDR3 DNA: TGTGCCAGCTCACCCAGACAGGGAGACTACGAGCAGTACTTC; CDR3 protein: CASSPRQGDYEQYF; J gene: TRBJ2-7; V gene: TRBV18; D gene: TRBD1; clone size: few
CDR3 DNA: TGTGCCAGCAGTACCTCCGACAGGGGGAACACCGGGGAGCTGTTTTTT; CDR3 protein: CASSTSDRGNTGELFF; J gene: TRBJ2-2; V gene: TRBV6-2/TRBV6-3; D gene: TRBD1; clone size: few
CDR3 DNA: TGTGCCAGCAGTTACTCCCCCGACTCTGGAAACACCATATATTTT; CDR3 protein: CASSYSPDSGNTIYF; J gene: TRBJ1-3; V gene: TRBV6-5; D gene: -; clone size: -
CDR3 DNA: TGTGCCAGCAGTTCCGACCGGACAGGCTACGAGCAGTACTTC; CDR3 protein: CASSSDRTGYEQYF; J gene: TRBJ2-7; V gene: TRBV27; D gene: TRBD1; clone size: few
CDR3 DNA: TGCAGTTACTTCCCCGGGACAGTCAATGAGCAGTTCTTC; CDR3 protein: CSYFPGTVNEQFF; J gene: TRBJ2-1; V gene: TRBV20-1; D gene: TRBD1; clone size: few
CDR3 DNA: TGTGCCAGCAGCGTACTAGCGGGAGGGCCGGGTGAGCAGTTCTTC; CDR3 protein: CASSVLAGGPGEQFF; J gene: TRBJ2-1; V gene: TRBV7-8; D gene: TRBD2; clone size: -
CDR3 DNA: TGCGCCAGCAGCAGAGACCCGACAGGGAGCGGAAACACCATATATTTT; CDR3 protein: CASSRDPTGSGNTIYF; J gene: TRBJ1-3; V gene: TRBV5-1; D gene: TRBD1; clone size: -
CDR3 DNA: TGTGCCAGCAGCCTCTGGGGGTCGGAGCAGTACTTC; CDR3 protein: CASSLWGSEQYF; J gene: TRBJ2-7; V gene: TRBV6-5; D gene: -; clone size: -
CDR3 DNA: TGCAGCGTTGAAGTCGGGATCCAGGGGGCGCAGTATTTT; CDR3 protein: CSVEVGIQGAQYF; J gene: TRBJ2-3; V gene: TRBV29-1; D gene: TRBD1; clone size: many
CDR3 DNA: TGTGCCAGCAATGAGCTGAGCACAGATACGCAGTATTTT; CDR3 protein: CASNELSTDTQYF; J gene: TRBJ2-3; V gene: TRBV9; D gene: -; clone size: -
CDR3 DNA: TGTGCCAGCAGGCCCGCCGTGGGAGCGGCAGATACGCAGTATTTT; CDR3 protein: CASRPAVGAADTQYF; J gene: TRBJ2-3; V gene: TRBV7-2; D gene: -; clone size: -
CDR3 DNA: TGTGCCAGCAGTTACTCCGCTCGTTGGAACTACGAGCAGTACTTC; CDR3 protein: CASSYSARWNYEQYF; J gene: TRBJ2-7; V gene: TRBV6-5; D gene: -; clone size: few
CDR3 DNA: TGCAGCGTTGCGGCCGGACAGCACAATGAGCAGTTCTTC; CDR3 protein: CSVAAGQHNEQFF; J gene: TRBJ2-1; V gene: TRBV29-1; D gene: -; clone size: few
CDR3 DNA: TGTGCCATCAGTGAGTCGAGGAGGGGCACAGATACGCAGTATTTT; CDR3 protein: CAISESRRGTDTQYF; J gene: TRBJ2-3; V gene: TRBV10-3; D gene: -; clone size: few
CDR3 DNA: TGCAGTGCTTCTGAAGACAGGGTCCCTAGCAATCAGCCCCAGCATTTT; CDR3 protein: CSASEDRVPSNQPQHF; J gene: TRBJ1-5; V gene: TRBV20-1; D gene: TRBD1; clone size: few
CDR3 DNA: TGTGCCAGCAGTTACGCCCTAGGGGCGGGTGAGCAGTTCTTC; CDR3 protein: CASSYALGAGEQFF; J gene: TRBJ2-1; V gene: TRBV6-2/TRBV6-3; D gene: -; clone size: -
CDR3 DNA: TGTGCCAGCAGCTCGCGACTAGCGGGAGAGCAGTACTTC; CDR3 protein: CASSSRLAGEQYF; J gene: TRBJ2-7; V gene: TRBV9; D gene: TRBD2; clone size: -
CDR3 DNA: TGTGCCAGCACGGGTTTGCGGGTCACTGAAGCTTTCTTT; CDR3 protein: CASTGLRVTEAFF; J gene: TRBJ1-1; V gene: TRBV6-1; D gene: -; clone size: -
CDR3 DNA: TGTGCCAGCAGGAGCAGGGGCTCCACCTTAAATTCACCCCTCCACTTT; CDR3 protein: CASRSRGSTLNSPLHF; J gene: TRBJ1-6; V gene: TRBV2; D gene: -; clone size: many
CDR3 DNA: TGCAGTGCTAGCGGAAGCGGCCAAGAGACCCAGTACTTC; CDR3 protein: CSASGSGQETQYF; J gene: TRBJ2-5; V gene: TRBV20-1; D gene: -; clone size: -
CDR3 DNA: TGCAGTGCTAGACAGGGGACTGCTCAATCCAATCAGCCCCAGCATTTT; CDR3 protein: CSARQGTAQSNQPQHF; J gene: TRBJ1-5; V gene: TRBV20-1; D gene: -; clone size: few
CDR3 DNA: TGTGCCAGCAGCTTAGTTCTAGCGGACAATGAGCAGTTCTTC; CDR3 protein: CASSLVLADNEQFF; J gene: TRBJ2-1; V gene: TRBV7-9; D gene: TRBD2; clone size: few
CDR3 DNA: TGTGCCAGCACCTTGGGGGGGACGAATCAGCCCCAGCATTTT; CDR3 protein: CASTLGGTNQPQHF; J gene: TRBJ1-5; V gene: TRBV12-3/TRBV12-4; D gene: -; clone size: few
CDR3 DNA: TGTGCCAGCAGTTATCGGGACCGTAATGAAAAACTGTTTTTT; CDR3 protein: CASSYRDRNEKLFF; J gene: TRBJ1-4; V gene: TRBV6-5; D gene: -; clone size: few
CDR3 DNA: TGTGCCAGCATCCCCTCACCCGGGACGGATAATGAAAAACTGTTTTTT; CDR3 protein: CASIPSPGTDNEKLFF; J gene: TRBJ1-4; V gene: TRBV6-6; D gene: -; clone size: few
CDR3 DNA: TGTGCCAGCAGACCGGACAGAAATCAGCCCCAGCATTTT; CDR3 protein: CASRPDRNQPQHF; J gene: TRBJ1-5; V gene: TRBV6-2/TRBV6-3; D gene: -; clone size: many
CDR3 DNA: TGTGCCAGCAGCCCGGTGGCCGGGGAGCTGTTTTTT; CDR3 protein: CASSPVAGELFF; J gene: TRBJ2-2; V gene: TRBV12-3/TRBV12-4; D gene: -; clone size: few
CDR3 DNA: TGTGCCAGCAGTTACCTATCGGCGCCGAACACTGAAGCTTTCTTT; CDR3 protein: CASSYLSAPNTEAFF; J gene: TRBJ1-1; V gene: TRBV6-5; D gene: -; clone size: -
CDR3 DNA: TGTGCCAGCAGCCTCACAACAGGACTAGCGGGCTACAATGAGCAGTTCTTC; CDR3 protein: CASSLTTGLAGYNEQFF; J gene: TRBJ2-1; V gene: TRBV6-5; D gene: TRBD2; clone size: few
CDR3 DNA: TGTGCCAGCAGCTATAGCGGGAGCTTCTACGAGCAGTACTTC; CDR3 protein: CASSYSGSFYEQYF; J gene: TRBJ2-7; V gene: TRBV7-2; D gene: TRBD2; clone size: many
CDR3 DNA: TGCGCCAGCAGCCAAGGAAGCGGGTTAACTACAGATACGCAGTATTTT; CDR3 protein: CASSQGSGLTTDTQYF; J gene: TRBJ2-3; V gene: TRBV4-1; D gene: -; clone size: -
CDR3 DNA: TGTGCCAGCAGCACACGACAGGGGAGCAATTCACCCCTCCACTTT; CDR3 protein: CASSTRQGSNSPLHF; J gene: TRBJ1-6; V gene: TRBV7-9; D gene: TRBD1; clone size: -
CDR3 DNA: TGCAGCGTAGGACAGGGATACAACTATGGCTACACCTTC; CDR3 protein: CSVGQGYNYGYTF; J gene: TRBJ1-2; V gene: TRBV29-1; D gene: TRBD1; clone size: -
CDR3 DNA: TGTGCCAGCAGCTCGACTAGGTCCAATGAGCAGTTCTTC; CDR3 protein: CASSSTRSNEQFF; J gene: TRBJ2-1; V gene: TRBV7-2; D gene: -; clone size: -
CDR3 DNA: TGTGCCAGCAGCTTAGATGTACAAAGGGAGCTGTTTTTT; CDR3 protein: CASSLDVQRELFF; J gene: TRBJ2-2; V gene: TRBV7-2; D gene: -; clone size: -
CDR3 DNA: TGTGCCAGCAGTTTTGGGGGAGTCCCATACTACGAGCAGTACTTC; CDR3 protein: CASSFGGVPYYEQYF; J gene: TRBJ2-7; V gene: TRBV12-3/TRBV12-4; D gene: -; clone size: many
CDR3 DNA: TGCAGTGCTAGAGATGTGCAGCGGGAGGCCCGGGGGAGGTACGAGCAGTACTTC; CDR3 protein: CSARDVQREARGRYEQYF; J gene: TRBJ2-7; V gene: TRBV20-1; D gene: TRBD2; clone size: -
CDR3 DNA: TGTGCCAGCAGCTTTACTACTGGGATAGATGAGCAGTTCTTC; CDR3 protein: CASSFTTGIDEQFF; J gene: TRBJ2-1; V gene: TRBV7-9; D gene: -; clone size: few
CDR3 DNA: TGTGCCAGCTCAAGGAGAAGGCTAGCGGGAGGGCCAAGCTCCTACAATGAGCAGTTCTTC; CDR3 protein: CASSRRRLAGGPSSYNEQFF; J gene: TRBJ2-1; V gene: TRBV6-5; D gene: TRBD2; clone size: -
CDR3 DNA: TGTGCCAGCAGGACCGGGACACCGAACACTGAAGCTTTCTTT; CDR3 protein: CASRTGTPNTEAFF; J gene: TRBJ1-1; V gene: TRBV6-5; D gene: -; clone size: -
CDR3 DNA: TGTGCCAGCAGCGCAGCCGGGGGCCAAGAGACCCAGTACTTC; CDR3 protein: CASSAAGGQETQYF; J gene: TRBJ2-5; V gene: TRBV11-2; D gene: -; clone size: few
CDR3 DNA: TGTGCCAGCAGCCACGGACTCTCCACTGAAGCTTTCTTT; CDR3 protein: CASSHGLSTEAFF; J gene: TRBJ1-1; V gene: TRBV4-2; D gene: -; clone size: many
CDR3 DNA: TGTGCCAGCACCCTGCCTAACGCGGGGTCGGACAGGGTGAGCACAGATACGCAGTATTTT; CDR3 protein: CASTLPNAGSDRVSTDTQYF; J gene: TRBJ2-3; V gene: TRBV7-9; D gene: TRBD1; clone size: -
CDR3 DNA: TGCGCCAGCAGCTTGCCCGCACCTGGCCACGAGCAGTACTTC; CDR3 protein: CASSLPAPGHEQYF; J gene: TRBJ2-7; V gene: TRBV5-1; D gene: -; clone size: -
CDR3 DNA: TGCGCCAGCAGCTCCGGCAGCGACTATGGCTACACCTTC; CDR3 protein: CASSSGSDYGYTF; J gene: TRBJ1-2; V gene: TRBV5-1; D gene: -; clone size: -
CDR3 DNA: TGTGCCATCAGTGAGGGTCTAAACCGTGGCGAGCAGTACTTC; CDR3 protein: CAISEGLNRGEQYF; J gene: TRBJ2-7; V gene: TRBV10-3; D gene: -; clone size: -
CDR3 DNA: TGTGCCAGCTCGACAGGGAGCGGCTTCGGATTTCAGTACTTC; CDR3 protein: CASSTGSGFGFQYF; J gene: TRBJ2-4; V gene: TRBV28; D gene: TRBD1; clone size: -
CDR3 DNA: TGCAGTGCTCCGACCCTAGCGGATTCCCCCTACGAGCAGTACTTC; CDR3 protein: CSAPTLADSPYEQYF; J gene: TRBJ2-7; V gene: TRBV20-1; D gene: TRBD2; clone size: many